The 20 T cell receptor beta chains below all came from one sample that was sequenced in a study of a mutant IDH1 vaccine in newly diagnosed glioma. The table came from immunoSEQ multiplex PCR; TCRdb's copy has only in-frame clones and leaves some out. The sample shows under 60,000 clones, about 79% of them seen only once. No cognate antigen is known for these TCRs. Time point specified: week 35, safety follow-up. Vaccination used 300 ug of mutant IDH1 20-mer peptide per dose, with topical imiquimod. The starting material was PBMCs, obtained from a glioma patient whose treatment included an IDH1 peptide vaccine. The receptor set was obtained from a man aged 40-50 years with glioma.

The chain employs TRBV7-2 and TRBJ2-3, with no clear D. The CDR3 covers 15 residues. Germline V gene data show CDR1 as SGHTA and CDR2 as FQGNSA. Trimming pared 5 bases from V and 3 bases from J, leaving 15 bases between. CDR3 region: CASSPGPHVTDTQYF. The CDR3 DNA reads TGTGCCAGCAGCCCCGGGCCTCATGTGACAGATACGCAGTATTTT.

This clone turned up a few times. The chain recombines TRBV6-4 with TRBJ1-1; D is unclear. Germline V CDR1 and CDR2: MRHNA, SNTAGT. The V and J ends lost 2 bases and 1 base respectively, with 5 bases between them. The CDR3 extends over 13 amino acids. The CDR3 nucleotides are TGTGCCAGCAGTGACCGGGAGAACACTGAAGCTTTCTTT. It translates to CASSDRENTEAFF.

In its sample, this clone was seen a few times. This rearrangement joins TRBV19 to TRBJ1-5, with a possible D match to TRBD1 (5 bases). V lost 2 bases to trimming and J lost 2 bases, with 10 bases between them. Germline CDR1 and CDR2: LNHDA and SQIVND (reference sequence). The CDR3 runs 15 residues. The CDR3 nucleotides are TGTGCCAGTAGTATAAGGGGTTCGGGCAATCAGCCCCAGCATTTT. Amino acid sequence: CASSIRGSGNQPQHF. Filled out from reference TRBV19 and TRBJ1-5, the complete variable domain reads DGGITQSPKYLFRKEGQNVTLSCEQNLNHDAMYWYRQDPGQGLRLIYYSQIVNDFQKGDIAEGYSVSREKKESFPLTVTSAQKNPTAFYLCASSIRGSGNQPQHFGDGTRLSIL.

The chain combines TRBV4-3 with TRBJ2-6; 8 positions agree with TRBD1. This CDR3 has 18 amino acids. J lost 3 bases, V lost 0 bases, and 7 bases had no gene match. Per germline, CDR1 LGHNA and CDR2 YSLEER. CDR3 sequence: CASSQEVTGVLGANVLTF. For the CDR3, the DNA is TGCGCCAGCAGCCAAGAGGTGACAGGGGTTCTTGGGGCCAACGTCCTGACTTTC.

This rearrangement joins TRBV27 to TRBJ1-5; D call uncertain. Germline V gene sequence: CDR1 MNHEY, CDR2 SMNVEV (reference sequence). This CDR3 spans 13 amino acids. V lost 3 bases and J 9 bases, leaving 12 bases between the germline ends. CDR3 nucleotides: TGTGCCAGCAGTTTCACATCCTCAGGGCCCCAGCATTTT. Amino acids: CASSFTSSGPQHF.

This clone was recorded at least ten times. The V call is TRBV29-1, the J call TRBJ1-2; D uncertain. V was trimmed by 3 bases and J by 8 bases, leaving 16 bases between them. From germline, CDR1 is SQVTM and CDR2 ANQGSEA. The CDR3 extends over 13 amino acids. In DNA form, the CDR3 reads TGCAGCGTTGACCCAGGACTAGGACGGGGCTACACCTTC. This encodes CSVDPGLGRGYTF.

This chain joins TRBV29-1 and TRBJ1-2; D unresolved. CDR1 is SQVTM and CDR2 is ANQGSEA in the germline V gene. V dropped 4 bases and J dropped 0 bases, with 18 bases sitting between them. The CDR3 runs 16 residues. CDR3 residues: CSVGYYGSRTNYGYTF. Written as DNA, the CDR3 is TGCAGCGTTGGGTACTACGGTAGCAGGACTAACTATGGCTACACCTTC.

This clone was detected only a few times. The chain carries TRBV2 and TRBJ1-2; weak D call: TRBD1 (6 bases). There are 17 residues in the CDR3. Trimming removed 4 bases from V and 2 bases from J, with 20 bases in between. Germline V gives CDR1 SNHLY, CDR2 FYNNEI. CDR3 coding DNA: TGTGCCAGCAGTGTGGGCAGGGGAGGTTATTCGAACTATGGCTACACCTTC. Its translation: CASSVGRGGYSNYGYTF.

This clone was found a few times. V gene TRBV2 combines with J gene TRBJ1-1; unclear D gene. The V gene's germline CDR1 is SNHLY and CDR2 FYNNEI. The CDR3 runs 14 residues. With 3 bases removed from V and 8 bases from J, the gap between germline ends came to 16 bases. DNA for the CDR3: TGTGCCAGCAGTGATTATGGGTACCTGGGGGAAGCTTTCTTT. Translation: CASSDYGYLGEAFF.

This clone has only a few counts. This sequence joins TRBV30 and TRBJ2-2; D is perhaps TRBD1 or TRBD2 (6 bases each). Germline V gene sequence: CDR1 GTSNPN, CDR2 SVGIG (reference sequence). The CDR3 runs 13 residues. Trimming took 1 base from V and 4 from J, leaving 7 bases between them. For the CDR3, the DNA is TGTGCCTGGAGTGGGGGGGCCACCGGGGAGCTGTTTTTT. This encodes CAWSGGATGELFF. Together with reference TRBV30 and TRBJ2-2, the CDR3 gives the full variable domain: SQTIHQWPATLVQPVGSPLSLECTVEGTSNPNLYWYRQAAGRGLQLLFYSVGIGQISSEVPQNLSASRPQDRQFILSSKKLLLSDSGFYLCAWSGGATGELFFGEGSRLTVL.

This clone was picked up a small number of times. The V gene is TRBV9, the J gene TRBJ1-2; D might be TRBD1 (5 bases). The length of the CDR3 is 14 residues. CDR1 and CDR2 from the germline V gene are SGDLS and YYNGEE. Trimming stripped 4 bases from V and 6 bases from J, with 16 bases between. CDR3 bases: TGTGCCAGCAGCCAAGCGGGACCGCTTGATGGCTACACCTTC. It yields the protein CASSQAGPLDGYTF.

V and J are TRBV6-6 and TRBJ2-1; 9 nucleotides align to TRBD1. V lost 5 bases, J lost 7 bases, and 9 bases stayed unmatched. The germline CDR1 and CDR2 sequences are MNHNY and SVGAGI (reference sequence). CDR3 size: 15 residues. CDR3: CASSPPGQGNNEQFF. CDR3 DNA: TGTGCCAGCAGTCCTCCGGGACAGGGAAATAATGAGCAGTTCTTC.

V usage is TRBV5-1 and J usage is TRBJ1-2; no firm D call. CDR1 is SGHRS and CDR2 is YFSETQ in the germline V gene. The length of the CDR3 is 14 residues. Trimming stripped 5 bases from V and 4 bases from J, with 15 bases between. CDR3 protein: CASRREHEGYGYTF. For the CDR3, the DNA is TGCGCCAGCAGACGCGAACACGAGGGCTATGGCTACACCTTC.

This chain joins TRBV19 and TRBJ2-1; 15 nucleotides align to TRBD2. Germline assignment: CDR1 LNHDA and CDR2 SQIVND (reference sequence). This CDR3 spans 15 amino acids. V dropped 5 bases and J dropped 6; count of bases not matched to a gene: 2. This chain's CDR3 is CASSAGLAGGNEQFF. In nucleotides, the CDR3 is TGTGCCAGTAGTGCGGGACTAGCGGGAGGCAATGAGCAGTTCTTC.

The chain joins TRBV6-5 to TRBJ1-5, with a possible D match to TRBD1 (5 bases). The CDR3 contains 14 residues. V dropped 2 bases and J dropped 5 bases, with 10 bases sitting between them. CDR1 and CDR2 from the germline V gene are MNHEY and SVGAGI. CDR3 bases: TGTGCCAGCAGTTACCTCGGGGGACATCAGCCCCAGCATTTT. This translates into CASSYLGGHQPQHF.

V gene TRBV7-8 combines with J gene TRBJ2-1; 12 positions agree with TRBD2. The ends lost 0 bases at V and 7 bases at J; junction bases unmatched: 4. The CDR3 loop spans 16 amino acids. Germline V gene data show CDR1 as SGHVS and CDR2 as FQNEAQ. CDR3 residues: CASSLAFTSGGNEQFF. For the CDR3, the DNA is TGTGCCAGCAGCTTAGCATTTACTAGCGGGGGGAATGAGCAGTTCTTC.

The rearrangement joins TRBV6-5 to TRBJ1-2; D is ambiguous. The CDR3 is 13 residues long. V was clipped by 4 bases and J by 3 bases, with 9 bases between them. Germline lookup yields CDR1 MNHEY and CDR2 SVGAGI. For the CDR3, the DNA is TGTGCCAGCAGTTCTCCGCTAGACTATGGCTACACCTTC. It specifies CASSSPLDYGYTF.

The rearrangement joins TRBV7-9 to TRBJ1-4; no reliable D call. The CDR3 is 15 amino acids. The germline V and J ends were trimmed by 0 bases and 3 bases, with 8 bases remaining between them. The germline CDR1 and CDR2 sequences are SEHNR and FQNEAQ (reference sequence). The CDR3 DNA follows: TGTGCCAGCAGCTTAGCAGCTGATCCTAATGAAAAACTGTTTTTT. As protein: CASSLAADPNEKLFF.

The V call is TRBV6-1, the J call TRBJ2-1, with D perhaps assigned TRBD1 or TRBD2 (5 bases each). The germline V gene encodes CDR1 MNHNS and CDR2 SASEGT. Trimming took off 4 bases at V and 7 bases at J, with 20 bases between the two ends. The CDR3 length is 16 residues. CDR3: CASSVHRDGTVNEQFF. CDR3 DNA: TGTGCCAGCAGTGTTCACCGGGACGGCACGGTGAATGAGCAGTTCTTC.

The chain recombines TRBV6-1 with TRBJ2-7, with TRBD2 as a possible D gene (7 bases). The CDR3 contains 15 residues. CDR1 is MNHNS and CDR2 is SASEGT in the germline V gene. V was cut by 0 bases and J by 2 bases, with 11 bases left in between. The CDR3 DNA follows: TGTGCCAGCAGTGAAGCAGGGGGGGCTACCTACGAGCAGTACTTC. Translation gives CASSEAGGATYEQYF.